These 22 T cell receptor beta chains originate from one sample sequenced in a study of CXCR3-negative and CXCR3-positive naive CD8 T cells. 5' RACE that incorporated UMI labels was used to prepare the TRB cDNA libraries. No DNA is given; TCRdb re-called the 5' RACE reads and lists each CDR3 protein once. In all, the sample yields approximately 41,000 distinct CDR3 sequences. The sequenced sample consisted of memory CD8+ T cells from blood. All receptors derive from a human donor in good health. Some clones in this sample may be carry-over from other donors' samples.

CDR3 sequence: CSARDRPMTRPEQFF. V gene TRBV20-1 combines with J gene TRBJ2-1. This CDR3 is built from 15 residues. CDR1 DFQATT and CDR2 SNEGSKA come from the germline V gene (reference sequence).

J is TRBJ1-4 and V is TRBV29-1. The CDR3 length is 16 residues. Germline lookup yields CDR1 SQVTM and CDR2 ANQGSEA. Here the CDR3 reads CSVEVAGVGTNEKLFF.

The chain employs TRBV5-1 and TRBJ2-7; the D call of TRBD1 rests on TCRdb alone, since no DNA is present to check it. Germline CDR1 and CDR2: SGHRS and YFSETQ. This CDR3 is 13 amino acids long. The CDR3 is CASSLTGANEQYF.

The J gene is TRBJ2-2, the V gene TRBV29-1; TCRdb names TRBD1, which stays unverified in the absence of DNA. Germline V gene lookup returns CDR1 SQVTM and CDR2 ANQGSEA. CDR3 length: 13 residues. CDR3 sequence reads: CSSGPGATGELFF.

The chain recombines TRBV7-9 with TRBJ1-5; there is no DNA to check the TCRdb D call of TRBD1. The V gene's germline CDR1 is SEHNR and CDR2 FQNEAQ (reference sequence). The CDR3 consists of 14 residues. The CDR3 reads CASSLTGEGQPQHF.

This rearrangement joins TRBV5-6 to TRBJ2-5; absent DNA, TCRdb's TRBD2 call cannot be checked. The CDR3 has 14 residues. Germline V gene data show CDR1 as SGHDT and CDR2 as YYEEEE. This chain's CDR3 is CASRPHTSGGGRYF.

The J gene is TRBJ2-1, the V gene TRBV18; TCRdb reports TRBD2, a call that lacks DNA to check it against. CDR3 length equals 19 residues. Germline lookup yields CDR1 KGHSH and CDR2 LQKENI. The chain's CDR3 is CASSPPIAGGLISYNEQFF.

The CDR3 sequence: CASSSPPGTGYYEQYF. The gene calls are TRBV7-9 and TRBJ2-7; TCRdb selects TRBD1, and the lack of DNA leaves this call unchecked. The V gene's germline CDR1 is SEHNR and CDR2 FQNEAQ (reference sequence). This CDR3 spans 16 amino acids.

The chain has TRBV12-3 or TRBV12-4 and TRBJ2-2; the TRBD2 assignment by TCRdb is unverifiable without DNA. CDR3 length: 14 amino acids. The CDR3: CASIAEVNTGELFF.

The CDR3 protein is CAISGWGASYNEQFF. The V and J genes are TRBV10-3 and TRBJ2-1; TCRdb gives TRBD1 as the D gene, but with no DNA this cannot be confirmed. The length of the CDR3 is 15 residues. Germline CDR1 reads ENHRY; CDR2 reads SYGVKD.

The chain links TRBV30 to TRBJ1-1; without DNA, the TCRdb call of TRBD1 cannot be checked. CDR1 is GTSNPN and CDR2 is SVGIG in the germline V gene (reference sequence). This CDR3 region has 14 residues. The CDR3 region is CAWSVGQGSTEAFF. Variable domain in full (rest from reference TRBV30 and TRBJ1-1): SQTIHQWPATLVQPVGSPLSLECTVEGTSNPNLYWYRQAAGRGLQLLFYSVGIGQISSEVPQNLSASRPQDRQFILSSKKLLLSDSGFYLCAWSVGQGSTEAFFGQGTRLTVV.

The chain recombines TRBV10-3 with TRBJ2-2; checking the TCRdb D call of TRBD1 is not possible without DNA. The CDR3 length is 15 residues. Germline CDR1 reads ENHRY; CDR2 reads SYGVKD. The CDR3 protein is CAISGQGGNTGELFF.

Here the CDR3 reads CASSFGWDSSYNEQFF. The rearrangement joins TRBV7-9 to TRBJ2-1; TCRdb reports TRBD1, a call that lacks DNA to check it against. The length of the CDR3 is 16 residues. Germline V lookup: CDR1 SEHNR, CDR2 FQNEAQ (reference sequence).

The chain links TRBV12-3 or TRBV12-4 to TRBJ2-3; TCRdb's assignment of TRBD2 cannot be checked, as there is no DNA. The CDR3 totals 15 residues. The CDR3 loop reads CASSPLSFSTDTQYF.

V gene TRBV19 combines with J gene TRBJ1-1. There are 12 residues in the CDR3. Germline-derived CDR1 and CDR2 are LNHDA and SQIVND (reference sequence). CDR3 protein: CARRGRNTEAFF.

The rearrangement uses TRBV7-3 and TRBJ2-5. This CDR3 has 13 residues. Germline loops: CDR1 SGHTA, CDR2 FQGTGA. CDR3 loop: CASSLGPRETQYF.

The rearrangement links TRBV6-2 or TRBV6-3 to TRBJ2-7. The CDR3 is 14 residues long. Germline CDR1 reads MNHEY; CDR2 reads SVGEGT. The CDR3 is CASSYEPSAYEQYF.

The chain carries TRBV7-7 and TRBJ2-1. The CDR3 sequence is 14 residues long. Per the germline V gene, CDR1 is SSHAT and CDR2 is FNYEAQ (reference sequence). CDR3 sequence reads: CASSLTPTGNEQFF.

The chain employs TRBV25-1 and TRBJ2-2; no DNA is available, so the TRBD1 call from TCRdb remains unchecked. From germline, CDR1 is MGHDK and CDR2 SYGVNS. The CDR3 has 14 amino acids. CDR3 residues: CASSESGETGELFF.

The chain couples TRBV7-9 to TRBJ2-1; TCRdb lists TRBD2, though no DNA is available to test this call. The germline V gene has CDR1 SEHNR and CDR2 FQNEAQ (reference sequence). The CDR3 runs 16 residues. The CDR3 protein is CASSPREVDNNNEQFF. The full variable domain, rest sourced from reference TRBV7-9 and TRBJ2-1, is DTGVSQNPRHKITKRGQNVTFRCDPISEHNRLYWYRQTLGQGPEFLTYFQNEAQLEKSRLLSDRFSAERPKGSFSTLEIQRTEQGDSAMYLCASSPREVDNNNEQFFGPGTRLTVL.

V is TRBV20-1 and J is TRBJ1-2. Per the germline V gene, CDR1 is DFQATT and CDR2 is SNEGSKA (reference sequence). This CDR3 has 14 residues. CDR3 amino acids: CSARDLGSFYGYTF.

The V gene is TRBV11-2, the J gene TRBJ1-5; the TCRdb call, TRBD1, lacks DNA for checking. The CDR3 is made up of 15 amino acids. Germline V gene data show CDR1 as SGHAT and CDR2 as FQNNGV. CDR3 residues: CASSLSQGSNQPQHF.